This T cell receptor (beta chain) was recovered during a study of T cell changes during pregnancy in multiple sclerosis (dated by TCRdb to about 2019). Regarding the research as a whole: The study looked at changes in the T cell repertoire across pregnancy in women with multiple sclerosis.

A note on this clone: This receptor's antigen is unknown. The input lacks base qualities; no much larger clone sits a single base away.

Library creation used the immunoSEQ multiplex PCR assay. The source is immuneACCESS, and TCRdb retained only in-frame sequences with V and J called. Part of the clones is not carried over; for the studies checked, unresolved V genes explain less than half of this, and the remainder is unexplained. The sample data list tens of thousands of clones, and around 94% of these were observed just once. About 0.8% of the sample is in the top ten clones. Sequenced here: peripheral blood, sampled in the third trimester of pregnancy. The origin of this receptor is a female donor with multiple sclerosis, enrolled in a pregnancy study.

The CDR3: CASSFGGGSGDEQYF. The sequence in DNA is TGTGCCAGCAGTTTCGGGGGTGGGTCCGGCGACGAGCAGTACTTC. The chain links TRBV27 with TRBJ2-7; TRBD2 is a weak D gene call, 6 bases matching. Trimming costs V 3 bases and J 5 bases, and their ends lie 17 bases apart. CDR1 and CDR2, looked up from the germline V gene (reference sequence), are MNHEY and SMNVEV. CDR3 length: 15 amino acids, cysteine to phenylalanine. This entry keeps only the CDR3 DNA: 45 bases, framed from base 1.